This TCR beta chain is from a study of early stage breast cancer tumors. The study's findings and limits: Commonly generated sequences made up most enriched TCRB sequences shared between patients.

Per germline, CDR1 SGHVS and CDR2 FNYEAQ. V was shortened by 5 bases and J by 2 bases, with 12 bases between the two germline ends. This CDR3 region has 14 residues. This clone was counted between two and nine times. Its matching antigen is unknown. Repertoires were generated with immunoSEQ multiplex PCR, while TCRdb's copy carries only in-frame clones and drops some. Among some 58,000 clones listed, more than 60% were seen once. The rearrangement links TRBV7-6 to TRBJ1-1; unclear D gene. The sequence was obtained from a person in their thirties with breast cancer. The material sequenced was blood. The CDR3 region is CASSQRGSNTEAFF. The CDR3 DNA is TGTGCCAGCAGCCAAAGAGGGAGTAACACTGAAGCTTTCTTT.